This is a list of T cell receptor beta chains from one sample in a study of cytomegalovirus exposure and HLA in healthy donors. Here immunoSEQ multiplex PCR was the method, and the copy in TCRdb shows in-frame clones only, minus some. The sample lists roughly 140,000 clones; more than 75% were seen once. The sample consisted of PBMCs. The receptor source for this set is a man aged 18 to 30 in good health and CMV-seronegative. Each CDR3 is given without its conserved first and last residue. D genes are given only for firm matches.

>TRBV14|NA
ASSQQNTGELF
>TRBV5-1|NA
ASSLERRGEQY
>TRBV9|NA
ASSVLGGASTYEQY
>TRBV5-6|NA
ASSLGGIRSGTQY
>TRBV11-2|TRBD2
ASSLVAGGISTDTQY
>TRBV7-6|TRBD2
ASSAGLAGEIHYNEQF
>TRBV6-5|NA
ASTGNTEAF
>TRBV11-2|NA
ASSLVGGMNTEAF
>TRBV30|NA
AWSEPGASTDTQY
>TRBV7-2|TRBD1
ASSLLRQGGEAF
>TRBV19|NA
ASSIIRDGSPLH
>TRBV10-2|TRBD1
ASRGPGQGVPPLH
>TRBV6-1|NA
ASSVRLDNEQF
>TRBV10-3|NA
AISGSQEGGYT